This T cell receptor beta chain is from a study of blood T cell repertoires in COVID-19. In the study overall: COVID-19 samples, acute and convalescent, were from the United States, Italy and Spain. From T cells, B-cell-depleted T cells, or PBMCs came the material, which was cDNA or gDNA.

This CDR3 is 16 amino acids long. CDR1 and CDR2 (germline): ENHRY, SYGVKD. The V gene end was trimmed by 4 bases and the J gene end by 4 bases; junction bases not matched to a gene: 6. Original methodology: From reference gene primer amplification, estimates of nucleated cell counts were derived. Method: immunoSEQ multiplex PCR; TCRdb's copy keeps in-frame clones and lacks some. V, J and clone size were drawn from that table, and D and trimming were deduced from the DNA. The table has about 170,000 clones, about four fifths seen once. This sequence joins TRBV10-3 and TRBJ2-3; 12 nucleotides line up with TRBD1. The sample taken for sequencing was peripheral blood. This clonotype was obtained from a woman of 80 years or more with acute or convalescent COVID-19. The CDR3 DNA sequence: TGTGCCATCAGTGGGACCGGGACAGGGGGCGCAGATACGCAGTATTTT. It encodes CAISGTGTGGADTQYF.